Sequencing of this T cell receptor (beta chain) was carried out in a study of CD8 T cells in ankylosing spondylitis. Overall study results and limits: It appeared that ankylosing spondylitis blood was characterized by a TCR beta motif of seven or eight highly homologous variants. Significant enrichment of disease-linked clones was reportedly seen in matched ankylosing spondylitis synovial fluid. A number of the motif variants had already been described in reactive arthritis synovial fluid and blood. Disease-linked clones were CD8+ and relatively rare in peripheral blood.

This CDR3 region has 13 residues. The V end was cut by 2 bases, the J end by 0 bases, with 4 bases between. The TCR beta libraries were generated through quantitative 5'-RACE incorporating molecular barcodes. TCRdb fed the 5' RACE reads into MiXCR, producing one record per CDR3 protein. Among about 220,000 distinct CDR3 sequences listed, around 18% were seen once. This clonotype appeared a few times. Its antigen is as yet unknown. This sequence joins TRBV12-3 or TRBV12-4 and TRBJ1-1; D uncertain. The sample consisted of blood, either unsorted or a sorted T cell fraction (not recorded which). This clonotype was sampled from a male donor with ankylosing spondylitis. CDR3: CASSLLMNTEAFF. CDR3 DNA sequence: TGTGCCAGCAGTTTACTCATGAACACTGAAGCTTTCTTT.